A selection of T cell receptor beta chains follows, all from one sample in a study of T cell changes during pregnancy in multiple sclerosis. The method was immunoSEQ multiplex PCR; TCRdb's version includes in-frame clones alone and lacks a portion of them. Of over 70,000 clones in the sample, just under 95% were seen once. This specimen was peripheral blood, taken in the first trimester of pregnancy. The receptors were gathered from a female donor with multiple sclerosis, enrolled in a pregnancy study. The conserved cysteine and the conserved F or W are not part of the CDR3 here.

j_gene: TRBJ1-1
len: 12
v_gene: TRBV6-5
CDR3aa: ASSYISDSTEAF

j_gene: TRBJ2-2
len: 12
v_gene: TRBV29-1
CDR3aa: SARTQPGTGELF

j_gene: TRBJ1-5
len: 14
v_gene: TRBV6-6
CDR3aa: ASSYSVTGAPQPQH

j_gene: TRBJ2-1
len: 13
v_gene: TRBV27
CDR3aa: ASSFRERDYNEQF

j_gene: TRBJ1-1
len: 12
v_gene: TRBV6-6
CDR3aa: ASSYSLQGTEAF

j_gene: TRBJ2-5
len: 12
v_gene: TRBV7-7
CDR3aa: ASSLHRGTETQY

j_gene: TRBJ2-5
len: 11
v_gene: TRBV21-1
CDR3aa: ASGTGGRETQY

j_gene: TRBJ2-7
len: 10
v_gene: TRBV5-1
CDR3aa: ASSADRGEQY

j_gene: TRBJ2-3
len: 13
v_gene: TRBV6-1
CDR3aa: ASTLTRLRTDTQY

j_gene: TRBJ2-1
len: 16
v_gene: TRBV10-2
CDR3aa: ASSEGGSSSWSYNEQF

j_gene: TRBJ2-1
len: 13
v_gene: TRBV2
CDR3aa: ASSEAGGPYNEQF

j_gene: TRBJ2-5
len: 13
v_gene: TRBV5-1
CDR3aa: ASSTVGQGQETQY

j_gene: TRBJ1-4
len: 12
v_gene: TRBV9
CDR3aa: ASSVWGGDEKLF

j_gene: TRBJ2-1
len: 13
v_gene: TRBV11-3
CDR3aa: ASSLAGGSDYEQF

j_gene: TRBJ1-1
len: 12
v_gene: TRBV6-1
CDR3aa: ASTGTASGTEAF

j_gene: TRBJ2-2
len: 14
v_gene: TRBV4-1
CDR3aa: ASSQLDRGDTGELF

j_gene: TRBJ2-7
len: 12
v_gene: TRBV19
CDR3aa: ASKPGQGKDEQY

j_gene: TRBJ1-5
len: 13
v_gene: TRBV19
CDR3aa: ASRTDREGNQPQH

j_gene: TRBJ2-3
len: 14
v_gene: TRBV4-1
CDR3aa: ASSYPGLGGTDTQY

j_gene: TRBJ1-1
len: 16
v_gene: TRBV25-1
CDR3aa: ASSDGQGVIGIYTEAF

j_gene: TRBJ1-4
len: 15
v_gene: TRBV4-1
CDR3aa: ASSLQGRGKTNEKLF

j_gene: TRBJ1-4
len: 12
v_gene: TRBV6-1
CDR3aa: ASSDRQGNEKLF

j_gene: TRBJ2-7
len: 15
v_gene: TRBV5-6
CDR3aa: ASSLILAGVYSYEQY

j_gene: TRBJ2-6
len: 13
v_gene: TRBV29-1
CDR3aa: SVVWQTSGANVLT

j_gene: TRBJ1-1
len: 12
v_gene: TRBV27
CDR3aa: ASSFGQGAFLAF

j_gene: TRBJ1-6
len: 16
v_gene: TRBV7-6
CDR3aa: ASSLKAHGTGDSSPLH

j_gene: TRBJ1-1
len: 13
v_gene: TRBV18
CDR3aa: ASSPEGGRGTEAF

j_gene: TRBJ1-5
len: 11
v_gene: TRBV6-1
CDR3aa: ASSELGRGPQH

j_gene: TRBJ1-6
len: 13
v_gene: TRBV2
CDR3aa: ASRPDRVNNSPLH

j_gene: TRBJ1-2
len: 12
v_gene: TRBV7-2
CDR3aa: ASSLAGRDYGYT

j_gene: TRBJ1-2
len: 10
v_gene: TRBV6-4
CDR3aa: ASSDLNYGYT

j_gene: TRBJ1-1
len: 11
v_gene: TRBV18
CDR3aa: ASSPKQGSEAF

j_gene: TRBJ2-5
len: 16
v_gene: TRBV7-2
CDR3aa: ASSLPGLARRPGETQY

j_gene: TRBJ1-2
len: 15
v_gene: TRBV7-2
CDR3aa: ASSGGTARRSSYGYT

j_gene: TRBJ1-2
len: 13
v_gene: TRBV4-1
CDR3aa: ASSFRTGGIYGYT

j_gene: TRBJ2-7
len: 8
v_gene: TRBV2
CDR3aa: ASGGGEQY

j_gene: TRBJ2-5
len: 13
v_gene: TRBV5-5
CDR3aa: ASSSASINQETQY

j_gene: TRBJ2-1
len: 14
v_gene: TRBV9
CDR3aa: ASSGGLAGGPNEQF

j_gene: TRBJ2-7
len: 9
v_gene: TRBV30
CDR3aa: AWTGAYEQY

j_gene: TRBJ1-2
len: 12
v_gene: TRBV5-4
CDR3aa: ASSSQGGDYGYT

j_gene: TRBJ2-5
len: 14
v_gene: TRBV5-1
CDR3aa: ASSLYATVTQETQY

j_gene: TRBJ2-5
len: 9
v_gene: TRBV7-9
CDR3aa: ASSPGETQY

j_gene: TRBJ1-4
len: 15
v_gene: TRBV6-1
CDR3aa: ASSDVAGWSTNEKLF

j_gene: TRBJ2-7
len: 13
v_gene: TRBV6-5
CDR3aa: ASRSTSVGSYEQY

j_gene: TRBJ2-1
len: 15
v_gene: TRBV7-8
CDR3aa: ASSLGLAGGTYNEQF

j_gene: TRBJ1-5
len: 12
v_gene: TRBV2
CDR3aa: ASTRTGGGQPQH

j_gene: TRBJ2-2
len: 13
v_gene: TRBV7-2
CDR3aa: ASSGGQGGPGELF

j_gene: TRBJ1-1
len: 12
v_gene: TRBV27
CDR3aa: ASSLLQGNTEAF

j_gene: TRBJ1-4
len: 13
v_gene: TRBV9
CDR3aa: ASSVRGLTNEKLF

j_gene: TRBJ2-6
len: 12
v_gene: TRBV2
CDR3aa: ASREAQGANVLT

j_gene: TRBJ2-1
len: 14
v_gene: TRBV19
CDR3aa: ASSIYGGVGSNEQF